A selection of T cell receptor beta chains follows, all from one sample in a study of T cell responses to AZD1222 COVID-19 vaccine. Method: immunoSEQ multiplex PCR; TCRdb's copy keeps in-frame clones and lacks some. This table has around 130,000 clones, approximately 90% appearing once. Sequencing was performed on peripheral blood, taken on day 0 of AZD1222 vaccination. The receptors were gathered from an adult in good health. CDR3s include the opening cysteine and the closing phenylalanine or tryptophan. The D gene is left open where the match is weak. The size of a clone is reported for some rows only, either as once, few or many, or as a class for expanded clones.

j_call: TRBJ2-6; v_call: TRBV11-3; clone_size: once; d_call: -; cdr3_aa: CASSLYGPAGTNVLTF; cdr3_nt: TGTGCCAGCAGCTTATATGGGCCCGCGGGAACCAACGTCCTGACTTTC
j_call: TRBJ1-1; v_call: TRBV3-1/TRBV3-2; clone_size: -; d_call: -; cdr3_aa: CASSQVSRFAEAFF; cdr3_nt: TGTGCCAGCAGCCAAGTCTCAAGATTCGCTGAAGCTTTCTTT
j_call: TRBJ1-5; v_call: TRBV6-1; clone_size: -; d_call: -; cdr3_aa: CASSEGRPYSNQPQHF; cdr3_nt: TGTGCCAGCAGTGAAGGGAGGCCCTATAGCAATCAGCCCCAGCATTTT
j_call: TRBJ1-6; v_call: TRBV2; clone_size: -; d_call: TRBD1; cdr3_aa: CASRWDRKSYNSPLHF; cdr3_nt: TGTGCCAGCAGATGGGACAGGAAGTCCTATAATTCACCCCTCCACTTT
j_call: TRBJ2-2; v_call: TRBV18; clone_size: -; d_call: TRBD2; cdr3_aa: CASSPGTSGSSNTGELFF; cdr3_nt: TGTGCCAGCTCCCCCGGGACTAGCGGGAGTTCCAACACCGGGGAGCTGTTTTTT
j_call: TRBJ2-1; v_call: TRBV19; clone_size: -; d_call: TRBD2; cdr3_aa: CASNPAGLAGYEQFF; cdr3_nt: TGTGCCAGTAACCCCGCGGGACTAGCTGGCTATGAGCAGTTCTTC
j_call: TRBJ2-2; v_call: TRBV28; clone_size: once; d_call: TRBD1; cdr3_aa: CASSTQITGTGGTGELFF; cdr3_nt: TGTGCCAGCAGTACTCAAATTACCGGGACAGGGGGCACCGGGGAGCTGTTTTTT
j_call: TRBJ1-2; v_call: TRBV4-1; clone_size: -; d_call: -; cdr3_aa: CASSQPPGGQYGYTF; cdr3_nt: TGCGCCAGCAGCCAACCCCCGGGGGGCCAATATGGCTACACCTTC
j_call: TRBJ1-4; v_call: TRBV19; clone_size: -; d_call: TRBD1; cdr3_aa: CASSNGQVSREKLFF; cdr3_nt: TGTGCCAGTAGTAACGGACAGGTATCTAGAGAAAAACTGTTTTTT
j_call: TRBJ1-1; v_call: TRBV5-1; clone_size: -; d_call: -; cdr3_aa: CASSLGTPNEAFF; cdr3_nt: TGCGCCAGCAGCTTGGGGACACCTAATGAAGCTTTCTTT
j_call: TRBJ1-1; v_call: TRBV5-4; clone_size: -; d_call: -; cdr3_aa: CASSRGTEAFF; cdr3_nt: TGTGCCAGCAGCCGGGGGACTGAAGCTTTCTTT
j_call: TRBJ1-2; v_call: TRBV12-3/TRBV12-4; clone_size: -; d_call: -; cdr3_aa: CASSFVAGYGYTF; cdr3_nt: TGTGCCAGCAGTTTCGTGGCCGGCTATGGCTACACCTTC
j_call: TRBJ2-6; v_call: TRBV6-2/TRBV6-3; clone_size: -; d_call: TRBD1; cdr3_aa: CASSSLPGQGYSGANVLTF; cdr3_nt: TGTGCCAGCAGTTCACTGCCGGGACAGGGTTACTCTGGGGCCAACGTCCTGACTTTC
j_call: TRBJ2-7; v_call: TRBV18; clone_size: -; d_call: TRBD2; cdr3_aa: CASSPRLAGGPWEQYF; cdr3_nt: TGTGCCAGCTCACCGAGGCTAGCGGGAGGGCCGTGGGAGCAGTACTTC
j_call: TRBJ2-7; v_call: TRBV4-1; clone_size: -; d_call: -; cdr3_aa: CASSQVRLRRPNPGLTYEQYF; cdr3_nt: TGCGCCAGCAGCCAGGTGCGGTTGAGGAGACCGAACCCGGGACTCACCTACGAGCAGTACTTC